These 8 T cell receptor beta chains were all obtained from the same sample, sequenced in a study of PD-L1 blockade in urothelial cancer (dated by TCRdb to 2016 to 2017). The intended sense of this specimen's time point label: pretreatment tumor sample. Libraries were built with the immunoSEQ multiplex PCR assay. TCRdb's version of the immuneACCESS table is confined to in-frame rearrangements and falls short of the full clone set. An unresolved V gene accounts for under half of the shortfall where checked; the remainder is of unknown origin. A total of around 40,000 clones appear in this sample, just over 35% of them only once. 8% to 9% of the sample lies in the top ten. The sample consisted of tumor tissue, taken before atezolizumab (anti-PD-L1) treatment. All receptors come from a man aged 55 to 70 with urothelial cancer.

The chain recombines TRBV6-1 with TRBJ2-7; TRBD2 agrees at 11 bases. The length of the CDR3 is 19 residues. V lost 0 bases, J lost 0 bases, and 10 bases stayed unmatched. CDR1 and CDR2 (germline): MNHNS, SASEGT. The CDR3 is CASSEAWASGGPDSYEQYF. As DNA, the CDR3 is TGTGCCAGCAGTGAAGCGTGGGCTAGCGGGGGGCCCGACTCCTACGAGCAGTACTTC.

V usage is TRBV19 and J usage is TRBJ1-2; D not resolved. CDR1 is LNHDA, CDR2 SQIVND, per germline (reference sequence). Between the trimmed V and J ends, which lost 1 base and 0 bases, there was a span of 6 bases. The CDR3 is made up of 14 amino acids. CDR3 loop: CASSIVSPNYGYTF. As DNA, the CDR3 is TGTGCCAGTAGTATAGTCTCCCCTAACTATGGCTACACCTTC.

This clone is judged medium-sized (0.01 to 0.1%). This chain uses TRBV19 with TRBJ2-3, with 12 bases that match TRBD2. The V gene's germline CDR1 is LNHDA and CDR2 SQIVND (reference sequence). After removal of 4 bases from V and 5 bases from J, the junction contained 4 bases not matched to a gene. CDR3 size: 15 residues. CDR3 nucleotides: TGTGCCAGTAGTAGACTAGCGGGAGCCGTAGATACGCAGTATTTT. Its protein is CASSRLAGAVDTQYF.

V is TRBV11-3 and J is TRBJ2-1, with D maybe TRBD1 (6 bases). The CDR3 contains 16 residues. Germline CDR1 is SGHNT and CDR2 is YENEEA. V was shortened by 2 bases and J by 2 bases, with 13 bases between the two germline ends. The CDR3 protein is CASSLPQGNTYNEQFF. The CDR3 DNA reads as TGTGCCAGCAGCTTACCACAGGGTAACACCTACAATGAGCAGTTCTTC.

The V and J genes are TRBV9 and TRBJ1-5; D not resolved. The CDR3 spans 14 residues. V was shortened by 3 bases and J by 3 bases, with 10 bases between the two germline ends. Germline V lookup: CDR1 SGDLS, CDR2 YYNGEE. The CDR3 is CASSASVDNQPQHF. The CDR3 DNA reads TGTGCCAGCAGCGCGTCAGTAGACAATCAGCCCCAGCATTTT.

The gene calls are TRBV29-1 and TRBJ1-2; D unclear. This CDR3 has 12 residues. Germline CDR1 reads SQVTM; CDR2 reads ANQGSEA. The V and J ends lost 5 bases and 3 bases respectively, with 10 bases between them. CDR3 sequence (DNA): TGCAGCGTTTTAAATGGGTACTATGGCTACACCTTC. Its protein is CSVLNGYYGYTF. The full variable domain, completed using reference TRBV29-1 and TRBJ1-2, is SAVISQKPSRDICQRGTSLTIQCQVDSQVTMMFWYRQQPGQSLTLIATANQGSEATYESGFVIDKFPISRPNLTFSTLTVSNMSPEDSSIYLCSVLNGYYGYTFGSGTRLTVV.

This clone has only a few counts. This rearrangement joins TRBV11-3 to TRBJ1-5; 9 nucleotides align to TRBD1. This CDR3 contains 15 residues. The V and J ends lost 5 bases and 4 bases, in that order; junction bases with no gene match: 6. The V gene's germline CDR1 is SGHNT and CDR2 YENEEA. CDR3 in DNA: TGTGCCAGCAGCCCTAGGGACAGGGAAAATCAGCCCCAGCATTTT. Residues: CASSPRDRENQPQHF. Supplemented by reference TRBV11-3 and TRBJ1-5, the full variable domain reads EAGVVQSPRYKIIEKKQPVAFWCNPISGHNTLYWYLQNLGQGPELLIRYENEEAVDDSQLPKDRFSAERLKGVDSTLKIQPAELGDSAVYLCASSPRDRENQPQHFGDGTRLSIL.

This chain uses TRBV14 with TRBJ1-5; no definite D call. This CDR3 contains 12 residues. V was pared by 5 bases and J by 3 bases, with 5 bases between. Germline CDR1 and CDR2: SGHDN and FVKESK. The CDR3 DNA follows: TGTGCCAGCAGCAGGAACAATCAGCCCCAGCATTTT. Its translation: CASSRNNQPQHF.